This T cell receptor (beta chain) comes out of a study of response to subunit inactivated influenza vaccine (dated by TCRdb to the late 2010s). Some background on the complete study: The study used deep quantitative T cell receptor repertoire profiling to track responses to a trivalent subunit inactivated influenza vaccine.

From cysteine to phenylalanine, the CDR3 is 15 amino acids long. The DNA shown is the 45-base CDR3, in frame from base 1. Trimming at the junction amounts to 5 bases on V and 1 base on J, and the germline ends lie 15 bases apart. As encoded in the germline V gene (reference sequence), CDR1 is LNHDA while CDR2 is SQIVND. The library was generated by RT-PCR. Sequencing used an Illumina HiSeq 2500. Clones were called with MiXCR by TCRdb after fastp trimmed the public reads at Q25, and only in-frame beta chains were retained. Every CDR3 protein is listed once, alongside the most common genes and DNA of its rows. The sample table shows roughly 620,000 distinct CDR3 sequences, and approximately 10% are seen once. The top ten constitute approximately 11% of the sample. Of note for this clonotype: This clone's antigen is unknown. No base quality values were provided; no much bigger clone lies one nucleotide off.

Here is what the overall study found, with its caveats: The authors proposed that each seasonal influenza vaccination may bring in only a limited number of new T cells.

This same sample was also part of a study on T cells expressing NK-cell markers. Taken from the second paper: The TCR beta cDNA libraries were made using 5'RACE template switching, a step that added both a universal primer site and unique molecular identifiers. Fewer than ten donors provided sorted CD3+CD56+NKG2C+, CD3+CD56+NKG2C- and CD3+CD56-NKG2C+ T-cell subsets, whose TCR beta-chain repertoires were profiled. Seven of the eight sequenced donors were HCMV-seropositive and one was HCMV-seronegative. To restrict sorting to alphabetaTCR-expressing T cells, an anti-gammadeltaTCR antibody was added in several experiments. For 6 or 7 donors, the dominant CD3+CD56+NKG2C+ clonotypes were among the top 10 CD8+ clonotypes and accounted for roughly 1.0-8% of CD8+ T cells. Those dominant clonotypes were again the most abundant among CD3+CD56-NKG2C+ cells in a few donors, at about 28.3-60.1%. It remained unclear whether the expanded NKG2C-expressing T cell clones were specific for HCMV antigens. Randomly selected healthy volunteers, three men and five women, were used as the eight sequenced donors. HCMV serostatus was determined by detecting HCMV-specific IgG in serum with a commercial ELISA kit. Ficoll density gradient centrifugation was used to isolate peripheral blood mononuclear cells from blood. Bulk peripheral blood T-cell repertoires were additionally sequenced from unsorted PBMC for about 6 donors. Priming for cDNA synthesis came from the TCR beta constant segment, and two successive PCR amplification steps followed. Illumina HiSeq 2000/2500, MiSeq or NextSeq was used to sequence libraries as 2 x 150 bp reads. MIGEC was used to demultiplex reads and group the reads by UMI, and MiTCR was used to assemble and quantify clonotypes. To remove erroneous sequences, TCR cDNA sequences were retained only when supported by two or more reads. The tcR package was used for downstream repertoire analysis, and clonotypes were matched between fractions using CDR3 nucleotide sequence together with V segment. Antigen specificity was annotated against VDJdb with VDJmatch, allowing one amino acid substitution in CDR3.

The starting material was PBMCs from blood, obtained on the day of vaccination. The sequence is built from TRBV19 and TRBJ2-7, with TRBD1 perhaps the D gene, on 5 matching bases. This sequence was found in a man aged 45-65 years who received an inactivated influenza vaccine. Donor details come from another sample of the same person, matched by shared clones. The encoded CDR3 is CASSPQQDTSYEQYF. The nucleotide sequence is TGTGCCAGTAGTCCTCAACAGGACACTTCCTACGAGCAGTACTTC.